The 15 T cell receptor beta chains listed next were all sequenced from one sample in a study of patients and donors after allogeneic stem cell transplantation. TCRdb fed the RT-PCR reads into MiXCR, producing one record per CDR3 protein. The sample yields 70,000 to 85,000 distinct CDR3 sequences, about 30% seen once. The sequenced material came from blood, either unsorted or a sorted T cell fraction (not recorded which). Source of these receptors: a human donor who was either an allogeneic HSCT recipient or a stem cell or donor lymphocyte infusion donor (not recorded which). It is not recorded whose cells these are; they may come from a transplant donor.

This clonotype occurred a few times. J is TRBJ1-4 and V is TRBV28, with D possibly matching TRBD1 (5 bases). Trimming removed 3 bases from V and 5 bases from J, with 10 bases in between. There are 14 residues in the CDR3. The germline V gene encodes CDR1 MDHEN and CDR2 SYDVKM. CDR3: CASSLTEVNEKLFF. The DNA of the CDR3 is TGTGCCAGCAGTTTGACAGAAGTAAATGAAAAACTGTTTTTT.

V usage is TRBV5-1 and J usage is TRBJ2-3; 8 bases agree with TRBD2. The CDR3 is 16 amino acids. V shed 0 bases and J 5 bases; nucleotides not matched to a gene: 8. Germline V gene data show CDR1 as SGHRS and CDR2 as YFSETQ. CDR3 nucleotide sequence: TGCGCCAGCAGCTTGGTGTGGCGGGAGGTTGGAGATACGCAGTATTTT. Protein: CASSLVWREVGDTQYF.

In this sample, this clonotype turned up once. The chain joins TRBV29-1 to TRBJ2-7; 7 bases are shared with TRBD2. Germline V gene sequence: CDR1 SQVTM, CDR2 ANQGSEA. V lost 6 bases and J lost 1; bases outside the gene matches: 9. CDR3 size: 14 residues. The CDR3 DNA follows: TGCAGCGTCACAGGCGGGAGTACGTCCTACGAGCAGTACTTC. Its translation: CSVTGGSTSYEQYF.

The gene calls are TRBV10-3 and TRBJ2-7, with D tentatively TRBD2 (5 bases). The germline V gene encodes CDR1 ENHRY and CDR2 SYGVKD. This CDR3 has 15 residues. Trimming stripped 8 bases from V and 4 bases from J, with 21 bases between. This CDR3 reads CAIRSGNLYTYEQYF. CDR3 sequence (DNA): TGTGCCATCCGATCCGGGAACTTGTACACTTACGAGCAGTACTTC.

J is TRBJ1-1 and V is TRBV7-2, with D possibly TRBD1 on 5 matching bases. CDR3 size: 17 residues. Germline loops: CDR1 SGHTA, CDR2 FQGNSA. The V end was cut by 5 bases, the J end by 1 base, with 20 bases between. The CDR3 DNA follows: TGTGCCAGCAGCCGGAGGGGCCGACTCGGGACGAACACTGAAGCTTTCTTT. It encodes CASSRRGRLGTNTEAFF.

This clonotype was seen more than once but under ten times. The gene calls are TRBV14 and TRBJ1-1; no clear D. This CDR3 is 14 amino acids long. Looked up from germline, CDR1 is SGHDN and CDR2 is FVKESK. V lost 0 bases and J lost 11, with 16 bases in between. The CDR3 here is CASSQDLNSHGAFF. In nucleotides, the CDR3 is TGTGCCAGCAGCCAAGATCTGAACTCCCACGGCGCTTTCTTT.

This clonotype occurred a few times. The chain joins TRBV6-5 to TRBJ2-1; D unresolved. The CDR3 runs to 13 residues. Germline CDR1 and CDR2: MNHEY and SVGAGI. The germline V and J ends were trimmed by 3 bases and 10 bases, with 13 bases remaining between them. As DNA, the CDR3 is TGTGCCAGCAGTTATCTCTCAGGTCTAGAGCAGTTCTTC. It translates to CASSYLSGLEQFF.

The chain uses TRBV12-3 or TRBV12-4 and TRBJ2-2, with TRBD1 matching over 7 bases. The CDR3 runs to 17 residues. Trimming took 6 bases from V and 2 from J; bases not matched to a gene: 12. The chain's CDR3 is CASSPRLRGHNTGELFF. Written as DNA, the CDR3 is TGTGCCAGCAGCCCTAGGCTGAGGGGGCACAACACCGGGGAGCTGTTTTTT.

The J gene is TRBJ1-3, the V gene TRBV20-1; D is possibly TRBD1 (5 bases). Germline lookup yields CDR1 DFQATT and CDR2 SNEGSKA (reference sequence). V shed 4 bases and J shed 0 bases, with 10 bases lying between them. This CDR3 spans 14 amino acids. CDR3 in DNA: TGCAGTGCTAACAAGGGACCCTCTGGAAACACCATATATTTT. Encoded protein: CSANKGPSGNTIYF.

This clonotype has more than one count but fewer than ten. The V call is TRBV18, the J call TRBJ1-4; TRBD1 is a possible D gene (5 bases). Germline-derived CDR1 and CDR2 are KGHSH and LQKENI. V was pared by 3 bases and J by 4 bases, with 12 bases between. The CDR3 consists of 15 residues. The CDR3 spells CASSPLGLHNEKLFF. The DNA for the CDR3 is TGTGCCAGCTCACCGCTGGGACTTCATAATGAAAAACTGTTTTTT.

The chain links TRBV7-2 to TRBJ2-5; D remains ambiguous. The V gene's germline CDR1 is SGHTA and CDR2 FQGNSA. This CDR3 has 13 amino acids. V was cut by 5 bases and J by 4 bases, with 11 bases left in between. Written as DNA, the CDR3 is TGTGCCAGCAGCCCGGATATGGGAGAGACCCAGTACTTC. This gives the protein CASSPDMGETQYF.

Only a few counts were recorded for this clonotype. The J gene is TRBJ1-2, the V gene TRBV5-6; no firm D call. V was clipped by 1 base and J by 3 bases, with 10 bases between them. Germline V gene data show CDR1 as SGHDT and CDR2 as YYEEEE. The CDR3 length is 14 residues. The CDR3 sequence is CASSLSGPDYGYTF. DNA of the CDR3: TGTGCCAGCAGCTTGTCCGGGCCTGACTATGGCTACACCTTC. Using reference TRBV5-6 and TRBJ1-2 for the parts outside the CDR3, the full variable domain is DAGVTQSPTHLIKTRGQQVTLRCSPKSGHDTVSWYQQALGQGPQFIFQYYEEEERQRGNFPDRFSGHQFPNYSSELNVNALLLGDSALYLCASSLSGPDYGYTFGSGTRLTVV.

The rearrangement links TRBV9 to TRBJ2-1; 10 nucleotides match TRBD2. CDR1 is SGDLS, CDR2 YYNGEE, per germline. This CDR3 is built from 17 residues. The junction had 7 bases not matched to a gene; V was cut back by 0 bases and J by 4 bases. CDR3 sequence (DNA): TGTGCCAGCAGCGTAGGATCAGCGGGGGGGCGTTACAATGAGCAGTTCTTC. Amino acids: CASSVGSAGGRYNEQFF.

The J gene is TRBJ2-5, the V gene TRBV5-1, with no clear D. V lost 0 bases and J lost 3, with 9 bases in between. The CDR3 has 14 amino acids. CDR1 and CDR2 (germline): SGHRS, YFSETQ. CDR3 sequence (DNA): TGCGCCAGCAGCTTGGCATGGCAGAAAGAGACCCAGTACTTC. Its protein is CASSLAWQKETQYF.

This clonotype was picked up a small number of times. The chain is built from TRBV6-5 and TRBJ1-2; no clear D. This CDR3 has 13 residues. The V and J ends lost 8 bases and 2 bases respectively, with 12 bases between them. In germline, CDR1 is MNHEY, CDR2 SVGAGI. Here the CDR3 DNA reads TGTGCCAGCGGGGATGCACTAAACTATGGCTACACCTTC. It codes for CASGDALNYGYTF.